Following are 19 T cell receptor beta chains from one sample sequenced in a study of T cells after yellow fever vaccination. TCRdb recomputed calls from the 5' RACE reads with MiXCR, one row per CDR3 protein. The sample carries a few hundred thousand distinct CDR3 sequences, about 15% recorded once. The specimen comprised PBMCs, sampled about 5 days after the first yellow fever vaccination. The receptors stem from a man aged 18 to 30 who received the YFV17D yellow fever vaccine.

This chain connects TRBV7-2 to TRBJ1-2; TRBD1 matches at 12 bases. Germline V gives CDR1 SGHTA, CDR2 FQGNSA. This CDR3 has 16 amino acids. Losses at the gene ends were 1 base for V and 7 bases for J; bases not matched to a gene: 7. For the CDR3, the DNA is TGTGCCAGCAGCTTAGGGGGGACAGGGGGCTGGTTTGGCTACACCTTC. This sequence encodes CASSLGGTGGWFGYTF.

CDR3 bases: TGTGCCAGCAGTTTCAATGGGGCAGGACAAGAGACCCAGTACTTC. Protein product: CASSFNGAGQETQYF. This chain uses TRBV12-3 or TRBV12-4 with TRBJ2-5, with a possible D match to TRBD1 (5 bases). V was clipped by 3 bases and J by 2 bases, with 13 bases between them. CDR3 length: 15 amino acids.

The chain links TRBV7-2 to TRBJ2-7; D gene unclear. The CDR3 totals 14 residues. Trimming left V 1 base short and J 3 bases short, with 10 bases between. Germline CDR1 SGHTA, CDR2 FQGNSA. The CDR3 is CASSLGQAVYEQYF. The CDR3 nucleotides read TGTGCCAGCAGCTTAGGGCAGGCGGTCTACGAGCAGTACTTC.

The J gene is TRBJ1-1, the V gene TRBV20-1; D is uncertain. CDR3 length equals 15 residues. Between the trimmed V and J ends, which lost 3 bases and 0 bases, there was a span of 14 bases. Germline-derived CDR1 and CDR2 are DFQATT and SNEGSKA (reference sequence). The CDR3 coding sequence is TGCAGTGCTAGCAGGAGTGGAGAGATGAACACTGAAGCTTTCTTT. This sequence encodes CSASRSGEMNTEAFF.

The rearrangement links TRBV5-4 to TRBJ2-5, with D perhaps being TRBD1 or TRBD2 (5 bases each). V lost 3 bases, J lost 1 base, and 16 bases lay in between. This CDR3 has 16 residues. Germline V CDR1 and CDR2: SGHNT, YYREEE (reference sequence). This CDR3 reads CASSSVPGRLQETQYF. CDR3 nucleotide sequence: TGTGCCAGCAGCTCGGTTCCGGGACGGCTCCAAGAGACCCAGTACTTC.

This clonotype was found many times. This chain uses TRBV4-3 with TRBJ1-5; D remains unclear. V shed 0 bases and J shed 5 bases, with 11 bases lying between them. This CDR3 region has 15 residues. Germline CDR1 is LGHNA and CDR2 is YSLEER. The chain's CDR3 is CASSQDLRGYQPQHF. In nucleotides, the CDR3 is TGCGCCAGCAGCCAAGATCTTCGGGGTTATCAGCCCCAGCATTTT.

In DNA form, the CDR3 reads TGTGCCAGCAGCCCCGGGACAGGAAACGAAAAACTGTTTTTT. This translates into CASSPGTGNEKLFF. The rearrangement joins TRBV3-1 to TRBJ1-4, with 8 bases fitting TRBD1. The CDR3 length is 14 residues. V was pared by 4 bases and J by 8 bases, with 6 bases of the junction left unmatched. Germline V gene data show CDR1 as LGHDT and CDR2 as YNNKEL (reference sequence).

The chain is built from TRBV11-3 and TRBJ2-1, with D maybe TRBD1 (5 bases). The germline V gene has CDR1 SGHNT and CDR2 YENEEA. This CDR3 is built from 15 residues. Trimming took off 1 base at V and 7 bases at J, with 14 bases between the two ends. The CDR3 loop reads CASSLVRAQLNEQFF. As DNA, the CDR3 is TGTGCCAGCAGCTTAGTCAGGGCGCAGCTTAATGAGCAGTTCTTC.

The chain recombines TRBV5-1 with TRBJ2-1, with D tentatively TRBD1 (7 bases). CDR3 size: 15 residues. CDR1 is SGHRS and CDR2 is YFSETQ in the germline V gene. V was trimmed by 3 bases and J by 6 bases, leaving 16 bases between them. The CDR3 protein is CASSSPGQGGNEQFF. Here the CDR3 DNA reads TGCGCCAGCAGCTCACCGGGGCAGGGGGGCAATGAGCAGTTCTTC.

Only a few counts were recorded for this clonotype. This sequence joins TRBV7-9 and TRBJ2-1, with D perhaps matching TRBD1 (5 bases). The V gene's germline CDR1 is SEHNR and CDR2 FQNEAQ (reference sequence). V lost 0 bases, J lost 2 bases, and 8 bases lay in between. This CDR3 comprises 15 residues. The CDR3 loop reads CASSLAGPTYNEQFF. The CDR3 coding sequence is TGTGCCAGCAGCTTAGCGGGGCCAACCTACAATGAGCAGTTCTTC.

The CDR3 loop is CASSFQGGASADTQYF. DNA of the CDR3: TGCGCCAGCAGCTTCCAGGGTGGGGCTTCGGCAGATACGCAGTATTTT. The chain combines TRBV5-1 with TRBJ2-3, with D perhaps TRBD1 (5 bases). Germline V gene lookup returns CDR1 SGHRS and CDR2 YFSETQ. The V gene lost 2 bases and the J gene lost 4 bases, with 17 bases spanning the gap. CDR3 length: 16 amino acids.

This clonotype has a handful of counts. The chain links TRBV7-9 to TRBJ1-1; TRBD1 agrees at 7 bases. Per the germline V gene, CDR1 is SEHNR and CDR2 is FQNEAQ (reference sequence). This CDR3 contains 15 residues. Trimming removed 5 bases from V and 3 bases from J; junction bases left unmatched: 9. CDR3 bases: TGTGCCAGCAGCCGGAGACAGGGTCGAGACACTGAAGCTTTCTTT. Protein: CASSRRQGRDTEAFF.

This clonotype came up many times. The J gene is TRBJ1-1, the V gene TRBV5-1; tentative D call: TRBD1 (5 bases). The CDR3 sequence is 15 residues long. Germline V gene lookup returns CDR1 SGHRS and CDR2 YFSETQ. V shed 1 base and J shed 3 bases, with 13 bases lying between them. The CDR3 DNA sequence: TGCGCCAGCAGCTTGAAGCCAGGGTGGGACACTGAAGCTTTCTTT. Translation gives CASSLKPGWDTEAFF.

The chain recombines TRBV9 with TRBJ2-1; D gene uncertain. The CDR3 extends over 15 amino acids. The ends were cut back, 3 bases at V and 4 bases at J, with 14 bases in the middle. The germline CDR1 and CDR2 sequences are SGDLS and YYNGEE. The CDR3 nucleotides read TGTGCCAGCAGCGCAGAGGTCCGGCATTACAATGAGCAGTTCTTC. This sequence encodes CASSAEVRHYNEQFF. The whole variable domain, filled in from reference TRBV9 and TRBJ2-1, reads DSGVTQTPKHLITATGQRVTLRCSPRSGDLSVYWYQQSLDQGLQFLIQYYNGEERAKGNILERFSAQQFPDLHSELNLSSLELGDSALYFCASSAEVRHYNEQFFGPGTRLTVL.

The chain employs TRBV4-1 and TRBJ1-3, with D maybe TRBD1 (5 bases). Germline V lookup: CDR1 MGHRA, CDR2 YSYEKL. The length of the CDR3 is 18 residues. The V end lost 1 base, the J end lost 0 bases, and 16 bases lay between the germline ends. For the CDR3, the DNA is TGCGCCAGCAGCCAAGCACGGGGGACCGGGGACTCTGGAAACACCATATATTTT. It encodes CASSQARGTGDSGNTIYF.

This clonotype was detected only a few times. The chain carries TRBV4-2 and TRBJ2-1, with TRBD2 matching over 10 bases. This CDR3 spans 15 amino acids. CDR1 is LGHNA, CDR2 YNFKEQ, per germline. Germline trimming cut 6 bases from V and 3 bases from J; bases unmatched to any gene: 5. CDR3 bases: TGTGCCAGCAGTTCCCCTAGCGGGAGCTACAATGAGCAGTTCTTC. This translates into CASSSPSGSYNEQFF.

The chain recombines TRBV13 with TRBJ2-7; 9 bases map to TRBD1. V was clipped by 5 bases and J by 3 bases; unmatched bases: 5. CDR1 is PRHDT, CDR2 FYEKMQ, per germline (reference sequence). This CDR3 comprises 14 residues. CDR3 loop: CASSIGQGSYEQYF. CDR3 coding DNA: TGTGCCAGCAGCATCGGACAGGGGAGCTACGAGCAGTACTTC.

This clonotype was counted at least ten times. V usage is TRBV5-1 and J usage is TRBJ2-3; TRBD1 aligns across 8 bases. The V segment lost 1 base and the J segment 0 bases; nucleotides outside the gene matches: 7. CDR1 and CDR2 from the germline V gene are SGHRS and YFSETQ. This CDR3 spans 17 amino acids. The CDR3 DNA reads as TGCGCCAGCAGCTTGATAACAGGGGGATTTAGCACAGATACGCAGTATTTT. Translated: CASSLITGGFSTDTQYF. Full variable domain (remainder filled in from reference TRBV5-1 and TRBJ2-3): KAGVTQTPRYLIKTRGQQVTLSCSPISGHRSVSWYQQTPGQGLQFLFEYFSETQRNKGNFPGRFSGRQFSNSRSEMNVSTLELGDSALYLCASSLITGGFSTDTQYFGPGTRLTVL.

This clonotype occurred a few times. The chain combines TRBV20-1 with TRBJ1-1; TRBD1 matches at 7 bases. The CDR3 loop spans 15 amino acids. CDR1 and CDR2 from the germline V gene are DFQATT and SNEGSKA (reference sequence). V lost 3 bases and J lost 3; bases outside the gene matches: 10. CDR3 region: CSASPDRTYHTEAFF. The CDR3 nucleotides are TGCAGTGCTAGTCCGGACAGGACTTACCACACTGAAGCTTTCTTT.